This T cell receptor (beta chain) was sequenced in a study of radiation and T cells in renal cell carcinoma. Time point of the sample: baseline pretreatment blood. Indicated treatment: 15 Gy SBRT to primary tumor, nephrectomy 4 weeks later. Measured with immunoSEQ multiplex PCR; TCRdb has only the in-frame clones, and not every one. This table has 150,000 or so clones, more than 70% appearing once. The study, taken as a whole, reports: No pretreatment tumor biopsies were available for baseline clonotypes. From baseline, blood top tumor clonotypes peaked at 2 weeks post-radiation.

Trimming pared 2 bases from V and 7 bases from J, leaving 15 bases between. Germline V CDR1 and CDR2: MNHEY, SMNVEV (reference sequence). The CDR3 sequence is 15 residues long. Turning to this clone: No antigen is known for it.

V is TRBV27 and J is TRBJ2-1, with a tentative D call TRBD2 (5 bases). The TCR originated in a woman between 50 and 59 years old with renal cell carcinoma. The input for sequencing was blood, taken from a patient whose treatment included radiotherapy and nephrectomy. The CDR3 is CASSLGWERHNEQFF. CDR3 nucleotide sequence: TGTGCCAGCAGTTTAGGTTGGGAGCGGCATAATGAGCAGTTCTTC.